One sample yielded the 8 T cell receptor beta chains listed below, sequenced in a study of T cell repertoires in cytomegalovirus infection. In TCRdb, the reads were re-called with MiXCR into one record per CDR3 protein. The sample lists approximately 300,000 distinct CDR3 sequences; roughly 29% were seen once. Antigens for these TCRs are unknown. Sequencing used cultured PBMCs, obtained from culture after CMV antigen stimulation. These TCRs come from a human donor in good health (CMV status not recorded). Some clones in this sample may be carry-over from other donors' samples.

This chain connects TRBV27 to TRBJ2-3; TRBD1 matches 9 bases. The V gene end was trimmed by 10 bases and the J gene end by 4 bases; junction bases not matched to a gene: 12. This CDR3 comprises 15 residues. Germline-derived CDR1 and CDR2 are MNHEY and SMNVEV (reference sequence). In DNA form, the CDR3 reads TGTGCCATTCACGTCCCGGGACAGGGAGCAGATACGCAGTATTTT. It encodes CAIHVPGQGADTQYF.

V usage is TRBV3-1 and J usage is TRBJ1-2, with 8 bases fitting TRBD1. This CDR3 comprises 15 residues. CDR1 and CDR2 from the germline V gene are LGHDT and YNNKEL (reference sequence). With V trimmed by 1 base and J by 3 bases, 4 bases remained unmatched. In nucleotides, the CDR3 is TGTGCCAGCAGCCAAGGTGGCAGGGGGCACTATGGCTACACCTTC. Its translation is CASSQGGRGHYGYTF. Based on the CDR3 plus reference TRBV3-1 and TRBJ1-2, the full variable domain is DTAVSQTPKYLVTQMGNDKSIKCEQNLGHDTMYWYKQDSKKFLKIMFSYNNKELIINETVPNRFSPKSPDKAHLNLHINSLELGDSAVYFCASSQGGRGHYGYTFGSGTRLTVV.

The rearrangement uses TRBV6-2 or TRBV6-3 and TRBJ2-1; 12 positions agree with TRBD2. Germline V CDR1 and CDR2: MNHEY, SVGEGT. The CDR3 runs 16 residues. Trimming at V came to 6 bases and at J to 6 bases, leaving 9 bases not matched to a gene. CDR3 loop: CASRDQGLAGFNEQFF. CDR3 sequence (DNA): TGTGCCAGCAGAGACCAAGGACTAGCGGGGTTCAATGAGCAGTTCTTC.

This clonotype came up a few times. The chain employs TRBV19 and TRBJ2-5, with D possibly matching TRBD2 (5 bases). V lost 1 base and J 0 bases, leaving 9 bases between the germline ends. The germline gives CDR1 LNHDA, CDR2 SQIVND (reference sequence). This CDR3 contains 15 residues. CDR3 sequence: CASSIGGGYQETQYF. In DNA form, the CDR3 reads TGTGCCAGTAGTATAGGCGGCGGGTACCAAGAGACCCAGTACTTC.

The chain joins TRBV7-9 to TRBJ1-6; unclear D gene. Germline CDR1 reads SEHNR; CDR2 reads FQNEAQ (reference sequence). The CDR3 has 13 residues. The V end lost 1 base, the J end lost 7 bases, and 5 bases lay between the germline ends. As DNA, the CDR3 is TGTGCCAGCAGCTTAGGCTGGAATTCACCCCTCCACTTT. It yields the protein CASSLGWNSPLHF.

This clonotype was found many times. This chain connects TRBV7-8 to TRBJ2-3, with TRBD2 matching over 10 bases. Germline trimming cut 0 bases from V and 4 bases from J; bases unmatched to any gene: 4. From germline, CDR1 is SGHVS and CDR2 FQNEAQ. This CDR3 is 16 amino acids long. The CDR3 DNA follows: TGTGCCAGCAGCTTAGCGCCTAGCGGGGGCGCAGATACGCAGTATTTT. Translating it yields CASSLAPSGGADTQYF.

This clonotype was seen ten or more times. The chain couples TRBV7-3 to TRBJ2-1, with TRBD1 matching over 11 bases. The CDR3 totals 14 residues. The germline V gene has CDR1 SGHTA and CDR2 FQGTGA. After removal of 5 bases from V and 6 bases from J, the junction contained 3 bases not matched to a gene. The CDR3 sequence: CASSKGTGGNEQFF. The CDR3 bases are TGTGCCAGCAGCAAGGGGACAGGGGGCAATGAGCAGTTCTTC. Variable domain in full (rest from reference TRBV7-3 and TRBJ2-1): GAGVSQTPSNKVTEKGKYVELRCDPISGHTALYWYRQSLGQGPEFLIYFQGTGAADDSGLPNDRFFAVRPEGSVSTLKIQRTERGDSAVYLCASSKGTGGNEQFFGPGTRLTVL.

V gene TRBV28 combines with J gene TRBJ1-1; D is ambiguous. The CDR3 totals 13 residues. Trimming removed 8 bases at V and 8 bases at J, with 18 bases between. The V gene's germline CDR1 is MDHEN and CDR2 SYDVKM. This CDR3 reads CASVRLFGVEAFF. The CDR3 coding sequence is TGTGCCAGCGTTAGGTTGTTTGGGGTGGAAGCTTTCTTT.